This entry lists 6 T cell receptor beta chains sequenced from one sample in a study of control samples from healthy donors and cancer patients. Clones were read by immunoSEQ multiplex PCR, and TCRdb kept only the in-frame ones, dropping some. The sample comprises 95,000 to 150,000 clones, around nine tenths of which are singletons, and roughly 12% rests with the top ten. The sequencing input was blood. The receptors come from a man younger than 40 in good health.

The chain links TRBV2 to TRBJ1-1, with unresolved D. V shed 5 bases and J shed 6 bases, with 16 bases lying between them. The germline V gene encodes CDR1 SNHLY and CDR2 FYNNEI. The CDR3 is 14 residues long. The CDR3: CASSPGRVGAEAFF. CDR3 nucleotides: TGTGCCAGCAGTCCTGGACGGGTCGGGGCTGAAGCTTTCTTT.

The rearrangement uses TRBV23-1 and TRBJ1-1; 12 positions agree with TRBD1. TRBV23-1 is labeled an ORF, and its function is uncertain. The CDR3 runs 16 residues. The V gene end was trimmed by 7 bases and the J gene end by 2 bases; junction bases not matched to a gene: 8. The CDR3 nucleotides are TGCGCCAGCATCCCGGGACAGGGGGCGAAAAACACTGAAGCTTTCTTT. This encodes CASIPGQGAKNTEAFF.

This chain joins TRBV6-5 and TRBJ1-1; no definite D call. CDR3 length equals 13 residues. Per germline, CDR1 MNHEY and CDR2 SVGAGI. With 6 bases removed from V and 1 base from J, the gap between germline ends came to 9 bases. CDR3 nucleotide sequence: TGTGCCAGCAGCCGACACCAGAACACTGAAGCTTTCTTT. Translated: CASSRHQNTEAFF.

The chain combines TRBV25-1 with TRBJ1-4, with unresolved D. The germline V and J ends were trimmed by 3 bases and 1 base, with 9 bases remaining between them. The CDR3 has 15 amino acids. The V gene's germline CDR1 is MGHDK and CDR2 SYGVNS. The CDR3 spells CASSESGVTNEKLFF. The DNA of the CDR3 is TGTGCCAGCAGTGAGTCAGGAGTAACTAATGAAAAACTGTTTTTT.

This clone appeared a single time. DNA for the CDR3: TGTGCCAGCAGCCAAGATGGGGGGTTATCAAATTCACCCCTCCACTTT. Encoded protein: CASSQDGGLSNSPLHF. This chain connects TRBV3-1 (or the pseudogene TRBV3-2) to TRBJ1-6, with D possibly matching TRBD1 (5 bases). The CDR3 spans 16 residues. Looked up from germline, CDR1 is LGHDT and CDR2 is YNNKEL (reference sequence). V was trimmed by 0 bases and J by 7 bases, leaving 13 bases between them.

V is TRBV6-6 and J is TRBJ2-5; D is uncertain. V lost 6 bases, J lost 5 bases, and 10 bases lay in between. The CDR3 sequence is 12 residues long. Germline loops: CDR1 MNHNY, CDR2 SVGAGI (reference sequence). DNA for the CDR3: TGTGCCAGCAGCCTCAAAAGGGAGACCCAGTACTTC. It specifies CASSLKRETQYF.